This T cell receptor beta chain originates from a study of cytomegalovirus exposure and HLA in healthy donors (dated by TCRdb to about 2017). Describing the broader study: According to an earlier analysis of 587 of the donors, some 170 million T cells yielded some 120 million unique TCR beta sequences and 276 Gb of sequence data. The study was designed to test whether signatures of past pathogen exposure could be identified by cataloging public T cell receptors. Approximately 310 gigabases of sequencing data and 80 million or so unique TCR sequences were included in an early release covering about 600 HLA-typed donors. Both class I and class II loci were covered by HLA typing, at four-digit resolution. Because of strong linkage in the cohort, a handful of DR-DQ haplotypes were treated as single units for association and clustering. Using immunosequencing, the study profiled T cell repertoires from 666 subjects and related those repertoires to cytomegalovirus serostatus. Rather than drawing on any new phenotypic data, the later analysis identified candidate immune exposures from TCR beta sequences and the way those sequences occurred across donors. To study patterns of TCR occurrence, a later analysis re-analyzed previously published TCR beta repertoires from several hundred donors and added high-resolution HLA genotyping. High-throughput TCR immunosequencing, statistical association of individual TCRs with disease status, and machine learning were combined to predict cytomegalovirus infection status. Every discovery cohort repertoire had been produced on one sequencing platform. In an earlier analysis of more than 550 of the donors, high-throughput TCR beta sequencing was used to judge whether each TCR beta V gene segment behaved as functional or pseudogenic. A separate validation cohort of about 110 different subjects was used in addition to the approximately 700-subject first cohort. Donor age, sex, ethnicity and CMV serostatus were collected together with the repertoire data. The number of donors typed differed by locus, with 629-630 for A, B, C, DRB1 and DQB1, more than 500 for DQA1, under 610 for DPA1, and approximately 470 for DPB1. On average, roughly 250,000 unique TCR beta nucleotide sequences were sequenced per donor among some 420 genotyped donors of the cohort, with roughly a sixth of those sequences being non-productive. In a later genetic analysis, genome-wide SNP genotypes for 398 of the 666 donors were used, and that subset was treated as a discovery cohort. The genetic ancestry cluster associated with self-reported Caucasian donors included 81% of the roughly 400 genotyped donors. The full study reports these points: Specific HLA alleles were associated with some 15,000 TCR beta sequences at a false discovery rate of 0.05 in a later analysis. It was suggested by the authors that the approach could potentially be generalized to other disease states and immunological phenotypes. A later analysis reported that several top co-occurrence clusters appeared linked to parvovirus B19, influenza, CMV and Epstein-Barr virus. When HLA alleles, especially DR and DQ, strongly co-occurred, attributing TCR associations to individual alleles was difficult. A group of highly shared sequence variants was considered likely to be a technical artifact of the sequencing pipeline. V-gene and J-gene trimming of TCR beta chains was associated with a missense DCLRE1C variant in a later genetic analysis, and the association was replicated in an independent cohort. CMV serostatus was the only immune exposure information available for the cohort. Because HLA typing was unavailable for some donors at each locus, only the typed subset was used in association tests. In a later genetic analysis, fewer N-insertions in productive TCRs were reported among donors in an Asian-associated ancestry cluster than the approximately 670-donor mean. A few of the identified cytomegalovirus-associated TCR beta chains were confirmed in vitro to be specific for cytomegalovirus antigens. This cohort had only TCR beta chains sequenced, and the lack of alpha or paired-chain data limited which features could be detected. The study gave a list of roughly 150 TCR beta chains associated with cytomegalovirus. Presence/absence analyses assumed roughly uniform sequencing depth across donors, an assumption that may not hold. A later analysis found that TCR association rates varied across HLA loci, with DRB1 alleles showing the most associated TCRs and HLA-C alleles the fewest. Broadly in line with IMGT annotations, most TCR beta V segments showed up in productive rearrangements about 90% or about 30% of the time in an earlier analysis of around 600 of the donors. According to a later analysis, most CMV-associated TCR beta chains appeared to be HLA-restricted, and the HLA associations seemed to be driven largely by CMV exposure. Across donors, most TCR sequences were observed very rarely, whereas some public TCRs were present in many individuals. Correlated functional status among segregating V segments might be attributable to linkage disequilibrium, but an unknown experimental factor could not be ruled out. A further reported finding was that TCR beta sequences accurately predicted the HLA-A and HLA-B alleles for most subjects in the first cohort. The earlier analysis of approximately 540 of the donors excluded around 17 rarely observed V segments, including chromosome 9 orphons, because counts were too low. Cytomegalovirus status was reported to be diagnosed by the classifier with high specificity and sensitivity in both the original and validation cohorts. Some IMGT-functional V segments, including TRBV6-2 and TRBV6-3, could not be told apart with the 87-base-pair reads, so those segments were excluded. Compared with equally common non-associated chains, HLA-associated TCR beta chains in a later analysis were more clonally expanded and had lower generation probabilities.

In total, 600 or so healthy bone marrow donors made up the cohort. All cohort members were sampled while nominally healthy, although unrecorded immune exposures were likely present. The donor was CMV seronegative and belonged to the group of more than 300 seronegative cohort members. Every donor gave a peripheral blood sample, and the peripheral blood mononuclear cells from that sample were used for TCR beta sequencing. Genomic DNA extraction from the blood cell samples was performed with the Qiagen DNeasy Blood Extraction Kit. CDR1 SNHLY and CDR2 FYNNEI were looked up in the germline V gene. Counted from cysteine to phenylalanine, this CDR3 has 13 amino acids. The CDR3 DNA has 39 bases and is translated from base 1. V gives up 3 bases and J gives up 4 bases, and the segment between their germline ends measures 7 bases. In the case of this clone: Its antigen has not been determined. Base qualities are missing; no much larger clone stands one base away.

Libraries were built with the immunoSEQ multiplex PCR assay. For the multiplex PCR, a mixture combining 60 forward primers for TCR Vbeta segments and 13 reverse primers for TCR Jbeta segments was used. The CDR3 region of rearranged TCR beta genes was amplified from genomic DNA by a multiplex PCR assay. The Illumina HiSeq System was used to sequence the amplified TCR beta libraries as 87-base-pair reads. The paper's data handling went like this. In a later analysis, some 80 million unique TCR beta chains were counted across the 650 to 700 repertoires, and roughly 11 million of these chains were shared by at least two donors. Raw reads were error-corrected and collapsed into unique sequences with a nearest-neighbor algorithm that merged closely related sequences to remove PCR and sequencing errors. V, D and J gene segments were assigned by aligning CDR3 sequences to IMGT reference sequences. Each retained sequence needed at least a six-nucleotide match to both a V gene segment and a J gene segment. A rearrangement was called productive if the CDR3 had no stop codons and remained in frame with V and J, and every other rearrangement was called non-productive. CDR3 was defined according to IMGT convention as the region running from the second conserved V-encoded cysteine to the conserved J-encoded phenylalanine. The earlier analysis of around 640 of the donors excluded sequences that lacked an unambiguous match to a single V gene segment. In an earlier analysis of some 590 of the donors, a V segment was called functional when productive rearrangements were above 56.7%, and segregating when the standard deviation between donors exceeded 5%. A statistical classification framework was built to diagnose cytomegalovirus status from the catalog of TCR beta chain sequences. A later analysis assigned V and J genes by comparing TCR nucleotide sequences with IMGT/GENE-DB human TR gene sequences. Using the TCRdist pipeline, a later analysis assigned CDR3 sequences along with most-parsimonious VDJ recombination scenarios. In a later analysis, every TCR beta chain was defined by the combination of its CDR3 amino acid sequence and its V-gene family, and reads without a unique V-gene family were dropped. To address suspected cross-contamination and a sequencing artifact, a later analysis removed a few hundred highly shared, low-generation-probability nucleotide sequences. A later analysis calculated a clonal expansion index for each public chain from normalized within-repertoire ranks of inferred template counts. In a later analysis, generation probabilities were computed with a VDJ recombination model fitted to out-of-frame rearrangements, and the resulting probabilities were checked against IGoR. In a later analysis, hypergeometric tests were used to score TCR-TCR, TCR-HLA and TCR-CMV co-occurrence, with a repertoire-size bias correction applied to TCR pairs. False discovery rates were estimated in a later analysis by permuting HLA or CMV assignments 20 times. In a later analysis, co-occurring TCRs were grouped using DBSCAN, with TCRdist sequence similarity added in when clustering inside HLA-allele-positive subsets. For co-occurrence clustering, repertoires with fewer than 30,000 or more than 120,000 public chains were excluded, along with about five repertoires with anomalous nucleotide sharing. TCRdb carries this immuneACCESS record with in-frame sequences only. Its versions omit some clonotypes, under half of them owing to an unresolved V gene in the studies checked, with the rest unexplained. For V, J and clone size, that table is used; D and trimming come from the DNA. For this sample there are some 140,000 clones; more than 60% appear just once. The ten largest clonotypes hold 4% of the sample.

The sample was PBMCs. The rearranged chain carries TRBV2 and TRBJ2-1; the best D guess is TRBD2, with 6 bases matching. This receptor was taken from a woman aged 40 to 55 in good health and CMV-seronegative. The DNA reads TGTGCCAGCAGTGACGGGAGTTACAATGAGCAGTTCTTC. It translates as CASSDGSYNEQFF. Extended through the reference TRBV2 and TRBJ2-1 proteins, this CDR3 yields the full variable domain: EPEVTQTPSHQVTQMGQEVILRCVPISNHLYFYWYRQILGQKVEFLVSFYNNEISEKSEIFDDQFSVERPDGSNFTLKIRSTKLEDSAMYFCASSDGSYNEQFFGPGTRLTVL.